This T cell receptor beta chain was sequenced during a study of early T cells in non-severe SARS-CoV-2 infection. The overall study: The study sequenced bulk RNA from unsorted whole blood, with chains unpaired. Study observations and caveats: Using VDJdb, the matching emphasized anti-spike CD8 responses while missing private and CD4 specificities.

On this clonotype itself: Its antigen is unknown.

Germline V gene sequence: CDR1 SGHRS, CDR2 YFSETQ. The CDR3 sequence is 15 residues long. V shed 1 base, J shed 4 bases, and the junction held 6 bases outside the gene matches. The TCR library protocol attached unique molecular identifiers to the individual cDNA molecules. From the 5' RACE reads, TCRdb called clonotypes with MiXCR, one entry per CDR3 protein. The top ten hold about 1.7% of the sample, which has 55,000 to 75,000 distinct CDR3 sequences, more than 10% seen once. The sample consisted of whole blood. The chain recombines TRBV5-1 with TRBJ1-2, with 8 bases matching TRBD1. This clonotype was sampled from an adult who was a healthcare worker with PCR-confirmed SARS-CoV-2 infection or an uninfected control (not recorded which). The CDR3 bases are TGCGCCAGCAGCTTGCTACAGGGGGTCAGCTATGGCTACACCTTC. This codes for CASSLLQGVSYGYTF. Filled out from reference TRBV5-1 and TRBJ1-2, the complete variable domain reads KAGVTQTPRYLIKTRGQQVTLSCSPISGHRSVSWYQQTPGQGLQFLFEYFSETQRNKGNFPGRFSGRQFSNSRSEMNVSTLELGDSALYLCASSLLQGVSYGYTFGSGTRLTVV.